Listed below are T cell receptor beta chains from one sample, sequenced in a study of cytomegalovirus exposure and HLA in healthy donors. Assay used: immunoSEQ multiplex PCR; TCRdb lists only in-frame clones, some missing. Of 130,000 to 150,000 clones in the sample, about 74% were seen once. The sequenced sample consisted of PBMCs. Receptor source: a woman between 45 and 65 years old in good health and CMV-seronegative. Both conserved end residues are part of each CDR3. The order of the fields is D gene, V gene, J gene, CDR3 protein. The D gene is left open where the match is weak.

d_gene: TRBD1
v_gene: TRBV28
j_gene: TRBJ2-3
CDR3aa: CASSRDRGIEDTQYF

d_gene: -
v_gene: TRBV6-5
j_gene: TRBJ2-5
CDR3aa: CASSYGGTAGETQYF

d_gene: TRBD1
v_gene: TRBV10-2
j_gene: TRBJ2-4
CDR3aa: CASSPGTGVGNIQYF

d_gene: -
v_gene: TRBV7-9
j_gene: TRBJ2-7
CDR3aa: CSSSPRRGGTYEQYF

d_gene: TRBD1
v_gene: TRBV29-1
j_gene: TRBJ2-7
CDR3aa: CSAMDRVAYEQYF

d_gene: TRBD1
v_gene: TRBV6-6
j_gene: TRBJ2-5
CDR3aa: CASSWGQDQETQYF

d_gene: TRBD1
v_gene: TRBV4-2
j_gene: TRBJ1-1
CDR3aa: CASSQEVGGTKNTEAFF

d_gene: TRBD1
v_gene: TRBV19
j_gene: TRBJ1-1
CDR3aa: CASSATGDTEAFF

d_gene: TRBD2
v_gene: TRBV4-1
j_gene: TRBJ2-1
CDR3aa: CASSTLRGGGYNEQFF

d_gene: TRBD1
v_gene: TRBV7-9
j_gene: TRBJ1-6
CDR3aa: CASSPTGAYNSPLHF

d_gene: -
v_gene: TRBV27
j_gene: TRBJ1-3
CDR3aa: CASSPFPAAWRGRLSGNTIYF

d_gene: TRBD1
v_gene: TRBV4-2
j_gene: TRBJ1-4
CDR3aa: CASSPSGTGLEKLFF

d_gene: -
v_gene: TRBV7-9
j_gene: TRBJ2-3
CDR3aa: CASSLAITADTDTQYF

d_gene: TRBD2
v_gene: TRBV6-5
j_gene: TRBJ2-5
CDR3aa: CASSYLSGGAFETQYF

d_gene: -
v_gene: TRBV9
j_gene: TRBJ1-6
CDR3aa: CASSVDGKLNSPLHF

d_gene: TRBD1
v_gene: TRBV6-4
j_gene: TRBJ1-2
CDR3aa: CASSDSRGPPYYGYTF

d_gene: TRBD1
v_gene: TRBV29-1
j_gene: TRBJ1-2
CDR3aa: CSVETGAFYGYTF

d_gene: -
v_gene: TRBV5-1
j_gene: TRBJ2-1
CDR3aa: CASSPGDSSSYNEQFF

d_gene: -
v_gene: TRBV6-5
j_gene: TRBJ2-7
CDR3aa: CASSSGNEQYF

d_gene: -
v_gene: TRBV11-1
j_gene: TRBJ2-5
CDR3aa: CASSSTIMRYQETQYF

d_gene: TRBD2
v_gene: TRBV4-1
j_gene: TRBJ2-7
CDR3aa: CASSPFPGLRPYEQYF

d_gene: TRBD2
v_gene: TRBV28
j_gene: TRBJ2-5
CDR3aa: CASRLGSGSQETQYF

d_gene: -
v_gene: TRBV6-1
j_gene: TRBJ1-3
CDR3aa: CASSESRAGNTIYF

d_gene: TRBD1
v_gene: TRBV5-8
j_gene: TRBJ1-4
CDR3aa: CASTRTGKIWTNEKLFF

d_gene: -
v_gene: TRBV19
j_gene: TRBJ1-4
CDR3aa: CASNRAGNEKLFF

d_gene: TRBD1
v_gene: TRBV30
j_gene: TRBJ2-7
CDR3aa: CACPGQAHEQYF

d_gene: TRBD1
v_gene: TRBV27
j_gene: TRBJ2-1
CDR3aa: CASSSDRNEQFF

d_gene: TRBD1
v_gene: TRBV7-6
j_gene: TRBJ1-3
CDR3aa: CASSLTYRDRASGNTIYF

d_gene: -
v_gene: TRBV6-5
j_gene: TRBJ1-1
CDR3aa: CASGARQRNTEAFF

d_gene: -
v_gene: TRBV2
j_gene: TRBJ1-2
CDR3aa: CASSEAPEAYGYTF

d_gene: -
v_gene: TRBV2
j_gene: TRBJ2-7
CDR3aa: CASSGTGAYEQYF